Following are 2 T cell receptor beta chains from one sample sequenced in a study of blood T cell repertoires in COVID-19. Only in-frame clones appear in the TCRdb table, and some are missing; sequencing was by immunoSEQ multiplex PCR. The sample lists about 99,000 clones, roughly 83% seen once, with 2.5% to 3.5% in the top ten. What was sequenced was peripheral blood. All receptors derive from a woman aged 80 or over with active or convalescent COVID-19.

This clone has just a few counts. The chain combines TRBV5-1 with TRBJ1-1; 9 bases agree with TRBD1. Germline loops: CDR1 SGHRS, CDR2 YFSETQ. J gave up 3 bases and V 4 bases, and 13 bases lay outside the gene matches. The CDR3 spans 17 residues. Here the CDR3 DNA reads TGCGCCAGCAGCGTTGACCCCCTGGGACAGGGTTACACTGAAGCTTTCTTT. It encodes CASSVDPLGQGYTEAFF.

The V and J genes are TRBV29-1 and TRBJ2-1, with D perhaps matching TRBD2 (6 bases). Looked up from germline, CDR1 is SQVTM and CDR2 is ANQGSEA. CDR3 length: 13 residues. Trimming stripped 3 bases from V and 8 bases from J, with 14 bases between. The CDR3 loop is CSVETSLSDEQFF. The CDR3 DNA is TGCAGCGTTGAGACTAGTCTTAGCGATGAGCAGTTCTTC.